This T cell receptor beta chain was retrieved from a study of neoadjuvant anti-PD-1 for oral cavity cancer. The study, taken as a whole, reports: Higher pretreatment blood Treg/Th17 ratios correlated with higher pretreatment blood and lower post-treatment tumor TCRbeta clonality. Non-responders to neoadjuvant nivolumab had significantly more clonal PBMC T cells than responders.

Some clones are missing from TCRdb's copy, which holds only in-frame ones; the method was immunoSEQ multiplex PCR. There are tens of thousands of clones in the sample; about 86% occur only once, and about 3.4% lies in the top ten. Worth noting for this clone: Antigen: not known.

The CDR3 covers 16 residues. The germline CDR1 and CDR2 sequences are SNHLY and FYNNEI. With V trimmed by 4 bases and J by 3 bases, 9 bases remained unmatched. These newly diagnosed stage II-IVA oral cavity squamous cell carcinoma patients had no prior systemic or radiation treatment. The sequencing here drew on PBMCs, taken before nivolumab (anti-PD-1) treatment. This sequence joins TRBV2 and TRBJ2-5, with 9 bases matching TRBD1. The sequence was obtained from a person between 35 and 79 years old with oral cavity squamous cell carcinoma. The CDR3 nucleotides read TGTGCCAGCAGTGCGATGGGACAGGGAACTAAAGAGACCCAGTACTTC. As protein: CASSAMGQGTKETQYF.